What follows is one T cell receptor (beta chain) and its context. The antigen remains undetermined. Repertoires were generated with immunoSEQ multiplex PCR, while TCRdb's copy carries only in-frame clones and drops some. Of about 140,000 clones in the sample, roughly 92% were seen once. The sample belongs to a study of T cell responses to AZD1222 COVID-19 vaccine. For the study at large: Second doses at about 4 or about 12 weeks were pooled. Study-level results: The donor group comprised mostly white British people and more females; the analysis possibly underestimated clonal diversity. Regions 160-218 and 743-854 dominated among vaccine-associated CD4 TCRs spanning spike. Unmutated regions of variants are reportedly targeted by nearly half of spike-specific TCRs.

In germline, CDR1 is KGHSH, CDR2 LQKENI. The CDR3 has 14 residues. The ends were cut back, 4 bases at V and 6 bases at J, with 13 bases in the middle. Specimen: peripheral blood, collected on day 0 of AZD1222 vaccination. This clonotype was obtained from an adult in good health. The chain carries TRBV18 and TRBJ2-1, with D tentatively TRBD1 (6 bases). The CDR3 nucleotides read TGTGCCAGCTCACTGAACCGGGACATCAATGAGCAGTTCTTC. Its protein product is CASSLNRDINEQFF.